A selection of T cell receptor beta chains follows, all from one sample in a study of blood T cells in healthy people across ages. From the 5' RACE reads, TCRdb called clonotypes with MiXCR, one entry per CDR3 protein. The table records about 1.8 million distinct CDR3 sequences, less than 50% of them present only once. Sequencing used blood. These receptors originate from a woman between 40 and 55 years old in good health. CDR3s include the opening cysteine and the closing phenylalanine or tryptophan. A D gene is named only where the DNA matches it firmly. Some rows have no size entry. The others give once, few or many, or a class for an expanded clone.

v_call	j_call	cdr3_length	d_call	clone_size	cdr3_aa	cdr3_nt
TRBV20-1	TRBJ2-3	16	TRBD2	.	CSARGLAGAQADTQYF	TGCAGTGCTAGAGGACTAGCGGGGGCGCAAGCAGATACGCAGTATTTT
TRBV7-8	TRBJ1-2	16	.	.	CASSSIGTQNLWGYTF	TGTGCCAGCAGCTCCATCGGGACACAAAATCTATGGGGCTACACCTTC
TRBV28	TRBJ2-5	14	TRBD2	.	CASSFNGGAGTQYF	TGTGCCAGCAGTTTCAACGGGGGGGCCGGGACCCAGTACTTC
TRBV7-2	TRBJ2-5	17	TRBD2	few	CASSLDPPGGVIETQYF	TGTGCCAGCAGCTTAGATCCCCCGGGGGGGGTAATAGAGACCCAGTACTTC
TRBV6-1	TRBJ2-5	14	.	.	CASSLDPRDNEQYF	TGTGCCAGCAGTTTGGACCCTCGGGACAATGAGCAGTACTTC
TRBV2	TRBJ2-3	16	TRBD2	few	CASSPPTSGGRDTQYF	TGTGCCAGCAGTCCCCCGACTAGCGGGGGCCGGGATACGCAGTATTTT
TRBV5-1	TRBJ1-2	14	.	.	CASSVGGKYYGYTF	TGCGCCAGCAGCGTTGGCGGGAAATACTATGGCTACACCTTC
TRBV9	TRBJ2-5	16	TRBD2	few	CASSVAGLENAETQYF	TGTGCCAGCAGCGTAGCTGGACTAGAGAACGCAGAGACCCAGTACTTC
TRBV20-1	TRBJ2-4	14	.	.	CSAMGGLTKNIQYF	TGCAGTGCAATGGGGGGACTTACCAAAAACATTCAGTACTTC
TRBV7-2	TRBJ2-3	16	TRBD2	few	CASSFGLAGEGDTQYF	TGTGCCAGCAGCTTCGGACTAGCGGGGGAGGGAGATACGCAGTATTTT
TRBV6-2/TRBV6-3	TRBJ2-3	21	TRBD2	few	CASSYLPPGLAGALLTDTQYF	TGTGCCAGCAGTTACTTGCCCCCGGGACTCGCGGGAGCCCTCCTCACAGATACGCAGTATTTT